This is a list of T cell receptor beta chains from one sample in a study of T cell repertoires in cytomegalovirus infection. TCRdb re-derived calls from the reads in MiXCR, one entry per CDR3 protein. The data show 680,000 or so distinct CDR3 sequences, around a third seen once. The antigens for these receptors are not known. This specimen consisted of cultured PBMCs, obtained from culture after CMV antigen stimulation. The receptors come from a human donor in good health (CMV status not recorded). Some clones in this sample may be carry-over from other donors' samples. Both conserved end residues are part of each CDR3. Each record gives: V gene, J gene, CDR3 length, CDR3 protein.

>TRBV10-1|TRBJ2-2|13
CASSELGIGELFF
>TRBV7-6|TRBJ2-1|13
CASSLAQNNEQFF
>TRBV2|TRBJ2-3|16
CASSVLSERGWDTQYF
>TRBV7-2|TRBJ1-3|16
CASSLSRYGSGNTIYF
>TRBV28|TRBJ1-1|14
CASSLRGPGTEAFF
>TRBV7-2|TRBJ1-6|12
CASSSAGSPLHF
>TRBV7-2|TRBJ2-3|15
CASSSEGGLTDTQYF
>TRBV9|TRBJ2-3|15
CASSVGLRGGDTQYF
>TRBV6-2/TRBV6-3|TRBJ2-7|12
CASKRGGYEQYF
>TRBV27|TRBJ2-6|14
CASSYAFGANVLTF
>TRBV5-1|TRBJ2-2|14
CASSLVGSPGELFF
>TRBV5-1|TRBJ2-1|17
CASSPGLAASNYNEQFF
>TRBV28|TRBJ2-1|15
CASRDGQDSYNEQFF
>TRBV5-1|TRBJ1-1|14
CASSLEAGGTEAFF
>TRBV7-2|TRBJ2-3|17
CASSSGLAGGATDTQYF
>TRBV15|TRBJ1-1|13
CATFRTENTEAFF
>TRBV12-5|TRBJ1-5|12
CASALGGQPQHF
>TRBV20-1|TRBJ2-1|16
CSARDQSPSSYNEQFF
>TRBV19|TRBJ1-1|14
CASSIKGAVTEAFF
>TRBV28|TRBJ1-4|12
CASSRGEEKLFF
>TRBV4-2|TRBJ2-7|15
CASSPRGGATYEQYF
>TRBV11-1|TRBJ2-7|13
CASSFIRNYEQYF
>TRBV12-3/TRBV12-4|TRBJ2-7|13
CASSLGSGYEQYF
>TRBV19|TRBJ1-3|13
CASRAISGNTIYF
>TRBV7-2|TRBJ2-3|20
CASSFRPPRAASGSTDTQYF
>TRBV12-3/TRBV12-4|TRBJ1-1|13
CASRILREAEAFF
>TRBV4-1|TRBJ2-7|15
CASSLRLAVPYEQYF